This TCR beta chain is from a study of blood T cell repertoires in COVID-19. Overall study context: From T cells, B-cell-depleted T cells, or PBMCs came the material, which was cDNA or gDNA.

This clone appeared a single time. The V gene end was trimmed by 9 bases and the J gene end by 6 bases; junction bases not matched to a gene: 13. The CDR3 covers 15 residues. Germline CDR1 and CDR2: LNHDA and SQIVND (reference sequence). Per the authors' pipeline: Estimation of nucleated cell counts was performed using reference gene primer amplification. The method was immunoSEQ multiplex PCR; TCRdb's version includes in-frame clones alone and lacks a portion of them. That table is the source of V, J and clone size, and D and trimming were worked out from the DNA. The repertoire holds tens of thousands of clones, with approximately 83% as singletons.

The chain couples TRBV19 to TRBJ1-5; 8 bases are a match to TRBD1. Source material: peripheral blood. The receptor was derived from a man aged 50 or older with COVID-19, enrolled during active disease. CDR3 sequence: CASKDSRGRSQPQHF. Written as DNA, the CDR3 is TGTGCCAGCAAAGACTCCAGGGGGCGCAGTCAGCCCCAGCATTTT.